This T cell receptor (beta chain) was documented in a study of cytotoxic CD8 clonotypes in ibrutinib-treated CLL. Study results and caveats: Contraction or stability on treatment was seen for public clonotypes, which were uncommon. Patients had baseline clonality above age-matched healthy donors, and this clonality moved with circulating CD8+ T-cell counts.

TCRdb keeps only in-frame clones here, not all; method: immunoSEQ multiplex PCR. The profile shows about 40,000 clones, roughly 65% of them singletons. Trimming pared 0 bases from V and 7 bases from J, leaving 16 bases between. The CDR3 is 16 residues long. Germline V lookup: CDR1 SGHDN, CDR2 FVKESK. This clone was seen more than once but under ten times. Its antigen is as yet unknown. The material sequenced was PBMCs, taken at disease progression, from a patient treated with ibrutinib. The receptor comes from a human donor with chronic lymphocytic leukemia. The V call is TRBV14, the J call TRBJ2-1; D not resolved. Here the CDR3 reads CASSQDTMASENEQFF. CDR3 DNA sequence: TGTGCCAGCAGCCAAGATACGATGGCCTCGGAGAATGAGCAGTTCTTC.